This TCR beta chain emerged from a study of cytomegalovirus exposure and HLA in healthy donors. Notes on the study in general: CMV antigen specificity of three CMV-associated chains was confirmed in vitro.

This CDR3 contains 11 residues. CDR1 and CDR2 (germline): SGHDT, YYEEEE. The primer mix had 60 Vbeta and 13 Jbeta primers. Authors' processing steps: Roughly 10 million shared chains were among some 80 million unique TCR beta chains counted in a later analysis. The method was immunoSEQ multiplex PCR; TCRdb's version includes in-frame clones alone and lacks a portion of them. V and J calls and clone size are those listed in that table; D and trimming were worked out from the DNA. Of 150,000 or so clones listed, about 68% are singletons. About this clone: Antigen: not known. At one end, the junction sequence differs from germline, possibly due to a read error.

The J gene is TRBJ2-7, the V gene TRBV5-6; D is ambiguous. Sequenced sample: PBMCs. The receptor was derived from a female donor in good health and CMV-seronegative. CDR3 nucleotide sequence: TGTGCCAGCAGCTTTTCCTTCGAGCAGTACTTC. Amino acids: CASSFSFEQYF.